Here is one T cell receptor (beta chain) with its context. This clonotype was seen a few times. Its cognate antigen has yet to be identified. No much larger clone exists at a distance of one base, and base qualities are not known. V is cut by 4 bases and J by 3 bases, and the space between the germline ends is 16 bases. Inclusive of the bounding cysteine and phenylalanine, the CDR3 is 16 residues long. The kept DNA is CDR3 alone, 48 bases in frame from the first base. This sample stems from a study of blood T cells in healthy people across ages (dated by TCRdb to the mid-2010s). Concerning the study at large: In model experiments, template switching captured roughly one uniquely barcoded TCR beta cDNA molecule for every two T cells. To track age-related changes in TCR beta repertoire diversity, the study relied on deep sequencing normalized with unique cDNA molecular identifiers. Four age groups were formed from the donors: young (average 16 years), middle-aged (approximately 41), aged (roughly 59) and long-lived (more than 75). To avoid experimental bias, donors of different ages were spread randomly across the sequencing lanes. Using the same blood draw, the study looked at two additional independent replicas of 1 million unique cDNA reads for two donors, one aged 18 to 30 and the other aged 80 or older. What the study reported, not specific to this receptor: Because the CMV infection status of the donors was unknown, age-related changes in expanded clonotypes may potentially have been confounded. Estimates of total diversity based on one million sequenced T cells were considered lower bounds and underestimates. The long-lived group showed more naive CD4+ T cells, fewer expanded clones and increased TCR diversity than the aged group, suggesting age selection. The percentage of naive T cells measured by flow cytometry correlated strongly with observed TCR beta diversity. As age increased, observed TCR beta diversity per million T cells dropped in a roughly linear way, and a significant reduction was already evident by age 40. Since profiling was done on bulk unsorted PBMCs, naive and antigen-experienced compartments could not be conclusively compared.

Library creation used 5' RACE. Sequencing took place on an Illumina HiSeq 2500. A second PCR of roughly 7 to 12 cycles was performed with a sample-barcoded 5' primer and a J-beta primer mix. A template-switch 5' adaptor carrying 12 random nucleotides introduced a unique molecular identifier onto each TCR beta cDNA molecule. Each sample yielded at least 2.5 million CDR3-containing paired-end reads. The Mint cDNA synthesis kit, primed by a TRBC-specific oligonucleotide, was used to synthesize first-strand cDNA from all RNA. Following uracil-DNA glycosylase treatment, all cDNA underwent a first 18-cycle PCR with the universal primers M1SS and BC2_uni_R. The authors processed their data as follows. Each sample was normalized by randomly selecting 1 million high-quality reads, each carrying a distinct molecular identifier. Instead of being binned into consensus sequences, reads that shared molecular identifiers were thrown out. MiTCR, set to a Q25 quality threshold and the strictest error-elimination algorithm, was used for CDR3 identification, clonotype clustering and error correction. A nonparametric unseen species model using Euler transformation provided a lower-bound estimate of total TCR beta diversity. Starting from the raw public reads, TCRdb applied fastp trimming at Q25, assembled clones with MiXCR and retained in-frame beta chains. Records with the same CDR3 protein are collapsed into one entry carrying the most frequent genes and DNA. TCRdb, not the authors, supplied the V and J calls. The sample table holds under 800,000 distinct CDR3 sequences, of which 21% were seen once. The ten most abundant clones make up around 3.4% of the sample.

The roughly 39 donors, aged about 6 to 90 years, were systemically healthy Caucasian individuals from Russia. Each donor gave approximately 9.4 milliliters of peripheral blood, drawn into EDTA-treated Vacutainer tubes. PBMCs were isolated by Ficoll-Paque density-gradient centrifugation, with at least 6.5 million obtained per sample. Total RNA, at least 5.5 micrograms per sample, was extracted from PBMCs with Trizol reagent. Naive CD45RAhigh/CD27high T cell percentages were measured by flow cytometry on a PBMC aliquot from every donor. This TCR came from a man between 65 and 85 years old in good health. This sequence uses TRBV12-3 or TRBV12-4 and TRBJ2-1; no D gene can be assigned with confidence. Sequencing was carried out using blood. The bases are TGTGCCAGCAGTTCCCCGGGTAGTGGGTACTACAATGAGCAGTTCTTC. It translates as CASSSPGSGYYNEQFF.